Each of the 9 T cell receptor beta chains below was sequenced from the same sample in a study of blood T cell repertoires in COVID-19. Sequencing was performed with immunoSEQ multiplex PCR; in TCRdb, only in-frame clones are kept and a portion is missing. The sample has 400,000 or so clones; less than 95% are singletons. The sample consisted of PBMCs or T cells enriched from blood (not recorded which). Receptor source: a man younger than 35 who had recovered from COVID-19.

V gene TRBV9 combines with J gene TRBJ2-3, with 9 nucleotides matching TRBD1. Losses at the gene ends were 4 bases for V and 6 bases for J; bases not matched to a gene: 6. Looked up from germline, CDR1 is SGDLS and CDR2 is YYNGEE. The CDR3 totals 14 residues. The DNA for the CDR3 is TGTGCCAGCAGCCGACAGGGGGTGGTGGATACGCAGTATTTT. It is translated as CASSRQGVVDTQYF.

V gene TRBV5-1 combines with J gene TRBJ1-2; D ambiguous. Germline assignment: CDR1 SGHRS and CDR2 YFSETQ. The germline V and J ends were trimmed by 5 bases and 5 bases, with 13 bases remaining between them. CDR3 length equals 13 residues. CDR3 region: CASRGGGGYGYTF. Here the CDR3 DNA reads TGCGCCAGCAGGGGCGGAGGAGGTTATGGCTACACCTTC.

The chain has TRBV4-1 and TRBJ2-1, with D possibly TRBD2 on 6 matching bases. V shed 1 base and J shed 11 bases, with 12 bases lying between them. Germline V gene sequence: CDR1 MGHRA, CDR2 YSYEKL. CDR3 size: 13 residues. CDR3 protein: CASSQGGEPQQFF. The CDR3 DNA follows: TGCGCCAGCAGCCAAGGGGGGGAGCCACAGCAGTTCTTC.

V and J are TRBV3-1 (or the pseudogene TRBV3-2) and TRBJ1-1; TRBD1 matches 7 bases. The CDR3 loop spans 16 amino acids. Trimming took 3 bases from V and 3 from J; bases not matched to a gene: 10. CDR1 LGHDT and CDR2 YNNKEL come from the germline V gene (reference sequence). This CDR3 is CASSQVRAGGDTEAFF. CDR3 in DNA: TGTGCCAGCAGCCAGGTACGCGCAGGGGGAGACACTGAAGCTTTCTTT.

The J gene is TRBJ2-5, the V gene TRBV20-1; 12 bases map to TRBD2. This CDR3 spans 17 amino acids. From germline, CDR1 is DFQATT and CDR2 SNEGSKA (reference sequence). Germline trimming cut 3 bases from V and 4 bases from J; bases unmatched to any gene: 12. CDR3 amino acids: CSASLTSGRLGRETQYF. The CDR3 DNA follows: TGCAGTGCTAGTTTGACTAGCGGGAGATTGGGGAGAGAGACCCAGTACTTC.

V gene TRBV28 combines with J gene TRBJ2-2; TRBD1 matches at 7 bases. The germline gives CDR1 MDHEN, CDR2 SYDVKM. There are 18 residues in the CDR3. The trim removed 6 bases at V and 3 bases at J, leaving 16 bases unmatched. CDR3 sequence: CASSVSDRFRIHTGELFF. CDR3 nucleotide sequence: TGTGCCAGCAGCGTTTCGGACAGGTTCAGGATCCACACCGGGGAGCTGTTTTTT.

The chain recombines TRBV7-2 with TRBJ1-1; 9 nucleotides agree with TRBD1. Germline V gene lookup returns CDR1 SGHTA and CDR2 FQGNSA. The CDR3 is made up of 15 amino acids. The junction had 5 bases not matched to a gene; V was cut back by 1 base and J by 5 bases. Here the CDR3 reads CASSLGDRAGTEAFF. CDR3 DNA sequence: TGTGCCAGCAGCTTAGGGGACAGGGCGGGGACTGAAGCTTTCTTT.

The genes are TRBV5-4 and TRBJ1-1; 7 nucleotides agree with TRBD1. The CDR3 is made up of 13 amino acids. Germline V CDR1 and CDR2: SGHNT, YYREEE (reference sequence). The V gene end was trimmed by 0 bases and the J gene end by 12 bases; junction bases not matched to a gene: 8. CDR3 loop: CASSLDGTAWPFF. The CDR3 coding sequence is TGTGCCAGCAGCTTGGACGGGACAGCTTGGCCTTTCTTT.

The chain joins TRBV9 to TRBJ2-2, with a tentative D call TRBD1 (6 bases). The CDR3 has 13 residues. Looked up from germline, CDR1 is SGDLS and CDR2 is YYNGEE. V was trimmed by 4 bases and J by 8 bases, leaving 12 bases between them. The CDR3 sequence is CASSPGTHGELFF. DNA of the CDR3: TGTGCCAGCAGCCCCGGGACACATGGGGAGCTGTTTTTT.